Shown below are 3 T cell receptor beta chains from a single sample sequenced in a study of identical twins. TCRdb independently ran MiXCR on the 5' RACE reads; one entry per CDR3 protein. This sample yields 310,000 or so distinct CDR3 sequences, of which about 8.3% are seen a single time; around 2.1% belongs to the top ten. This sample also belongs to another study, concerning yellow fever vaccine responses in identical twins.

Input material: memory (CD45RO+) T cells sorted from blood. These receptors were collected from a woman younger than 35 in good health.

This clonotype was observed many times. The chain couples TRBV28 to TRBJ2-5, with TRBD2 identical over 14 bases. The CDR3 length is 16 residues. Germline values: CDR1 MDHEN, CDR2 SYDVKM. Trimming at V came to 4 bases and at J to 2 bases, leaving 3 bases not matched to a gene. CDR3 sequence: CASSSRTSGRQETQYF. CDR3 coding DNA: TGTGCCAGCAGTTCGCGGACTAGCGGGAGGCAAGAGACCCAGTACTTC. Looking up the rest from reference TRBV28 and TRBJ2-5 gives the full variable domain: DVKVTQSSRYLVKRTGEKVFLECVQDMDHENMFWYRQDPGLGLRLIYFSYDVKMKEKGDIPEGYSVSREKKERFSLILESASTNQTSMYLCASSSRTSGRQETQYFGPGTRLLVL.

In this sample, this clonotype turned up many times. V gene TRBV12-3 or TRBV12-4 combines with J gene TRBJ1-5; D is unclear. V was pared by 6 bases and J by 3 bases, with 6 bases between. The CDR3 has 12 residues. CDR3 DNA sequence: TGTGCCAGCAGCCCCCTCAATCAGCCCCAGCATTTT. Its translation is CASSPLNQPQHF.

This clonotype was found a few times. J is TRBJ2-1 and V is TRBV6-1, with D tentatively TRBD2 (6 bases). Germline values: CDR1 MNHNS, CDR2 SASEGT. The CDR3 is 15 amino acids. V lost 6 bases to trimming and J lost 3 bases, with 15 bases between them. CDR3: CASRRTGANYNEQFF. The CDR3 DNA is TGTGCCAGCAGACGCACGGGAGCGAACTACAATGAGCAGTTCTTC.